A selection of T cell receptor beta chains follows, all from one sample in a study of cytomegalovirus exposure and HLA in healthy donors. Profiling relied on immunoSEQ multiplex PCR, and the TCRdb table lists in-frame clones only, not all of them. The sample yields about 36,000 clones, about 70% seen once. Sequenced sample: PBMCs. The receptors were gathered from a man younger than 40 in good health and CMV-seronegative. CDR3s include the opening cysteine and the closing phenylalanine or tryptophan. D genes are given only for firm matches. Clone size appears in some rows only: once, few, many, or a class for an expanded clone.

TRBJ1-4,15,NA,TRBV28,NA,CASSIFRVLGEKLFF,TGTGCCAGCAGTATTTTCAGGGTGTTAGGTGAAAAACTGTTTTTT
TRBJ2-6,15,NA,TRBV5-1,few,CASRLGDSGANVLTF,TGCGCCAGCCGTCTCGGGGACTCTGGGGCCAACGTCCTGACTTTC
TRBJ1-2,15,TRBD1,TRBV23-1,once,CASSSPTGGSYGYTF,TGCGCCAGCAGCTCGCCCACAGGGGGCAGTTATGGCTACACCTTC
TRBJ1-1,10,NA,TRBV29-1,NA,CSVIVVEAFF,TGCAGCGTTATCGTCGTTGAAGCTTTCTTT
TRBJ1-2,15,NA,TRBV6-5,NA,CASSYSHRSTYGYTF,TGTGCCAGCAGTTACTCTCACAGGTCCACCTATGGCTACACCTTC
TRBJ1-1,15,TRBD1,TRBV11-2,NA,CASSLGTGGETEAFF,TGTGCCAGCAGCCTAGGGACAGGGGGGGAAACTGAAGCTTTCTTT
TRBJ1-4,14,TRBD1,TRBV7-9,NA,CASSLGTGDEKLFF,TGTGCCAGCAGCTTAGGGACAGGGGACGAAAAACTGTTTTTT
TRBJ2-5,15,TRBD1,TRBV27,NA,CASSPDRARAETQYF,TGTGCCAGCAGCCCCGACAGGGCGAGGGCAGAGACCCAGTACTTC
TRBJ2-3,14,NA,TRBV29-1,once,CSVVWTGGGDTQYF,TGCAGCGTTGTCTGGACGGGGGGCGGAGATACGCAGTATTTT
TRBJ1-6,15,TRBD1,TRBV5-1,NA,CASRQGWQGGSPLHF,TGCGCCAGCAGACAGGGGTGGCAGGGCGGTTCACCCCTCCACTTT
TRBJ1-4,15,TRBD1,TRBV18,once,CASSPLTGGNEKLFF,TGTGCCAGCTCACCACTGACAGGGGGTAATGAAAAACTGTTTTTT
TRBJ1-1,13,TRBD1,TRBV28,few,CASSQTGKGEAFF,TGTGCCAGCAGTCAGACAGGGAAGGGTGAAGCTTTCTTT
TRBJ1-1,17,TRBD1,TRBV7-6,NA,CASSYRGNWPGSTEAFF,TGTGCCAGCAGCTACAGGGGGAACTGGCCGGGCTCCACTGAAGCTTTCTTT
TRBJ1-1,14,NA,TRBV18,NA,CASSPDTMNTEAFF,TGTGCCAGCTCACCGGACACTATGAACACTGAAGCTTTCTTT
TRBJ2-1,15,TRBD2,TRBV6-5,NA,CATSALGSGSHEQFF,TGTGCCACTTCTGCTCTGGGTAGCGGGAGCCATGAGCAGTTCTTC
TRBJ1-4,15,TRBD1,TRBV5-5,few,CASSHSRDRKEKLFF,TGTGCCAGCAGCCATTCCCGGGACAGGAAGGAAAAACTGTTTTTT
TRBJ2-3,14,NA,TRBV5-1,once,CASSWGGRDLMQYF,TGCGCCAGCAGCTGGGGAGGACGCGACCTTATGCAGTATTTT
TRBJ1-6,14,TRBD1,TRBV7-9,few,CASRETGGGSPLHF,TGTGCCAGCAGGGAAACAGGGGGCGGTTCACCCCTCCACTTT
TRBJ1-5,14,TRBD1,TRBV6-1,NA,CASTGTGGTQPQHF,TGTGCCAGCACCGGGACAGGGGGCACGCAGCCCCAGCATTTT
TRBJ1-2,15,TRBD1,TRBV7-9,few,CASSSSQGAGSSYTF,TGTGCCAGCAGCAGTTCGCAGGGGGCCGGTAGTAGCTACACCTTC
TRBJ1-2,11,NA,TRBV29-1,NA,CSAVGGEGYTF,TGCAGCGCGGTCGGAGGGGAAGGCTACACCTTC
TRBJ2-7,14,TRBD2,TRBV10-3,NA,CAIRSGEISYEQYF,TGTGCCATCCGTAGCGGGGAGATCTCCTACGAGCAGTACTTC
TRBJ1-1,12,NA,TRBV28,NA,CASSFPGSKAFF,TGTGCCAGCAGTTTCCCGGGGAGCAAGGCTTTCTTT
TRBJ2-7,17,TRBD1,TRBV7-4,NA,CASSCGQGAKYSYEQYF,TGTGCCAGCAGCTGCGGACAGGGCGCGAAATATTCCTACGAGCAGTACTTC
TRBJ2-2,15,TRBD2,TRBV2,NA,CASKERGAVPGELFF,TGTGCCAGCAAAGAGCGGGGGGCGGTTCCCGGGGAGCTGTTTTTT
TRBJ1-5,16,NA,TRBV4-2,NA,CASSQGREYSNQPQHF,TGTGCCAGCAGCCAAGGTAGAGAGTATAGCAATCAGCCCCAGCATTTT
TRBJ1-5,14,TRBD1,TRBV19,NA,CASSDRGGNQPQHF,TGTGCCAGTAGCGACAGGGGGGGCAATCAGCCCCAGCATTTT